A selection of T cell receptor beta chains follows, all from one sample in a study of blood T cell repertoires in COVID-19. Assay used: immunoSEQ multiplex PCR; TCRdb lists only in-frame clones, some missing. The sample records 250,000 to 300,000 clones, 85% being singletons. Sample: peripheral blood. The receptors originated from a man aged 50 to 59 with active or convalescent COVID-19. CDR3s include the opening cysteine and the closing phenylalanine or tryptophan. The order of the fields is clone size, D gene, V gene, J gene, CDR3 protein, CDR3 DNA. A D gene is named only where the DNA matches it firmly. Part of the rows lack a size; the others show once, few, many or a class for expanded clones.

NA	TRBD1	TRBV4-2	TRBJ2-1	CASSPFLGQDTYNEQFF	TGTGCCAGCAGCCCCTTCTTGGGACAGGATACCTACAATGAGCAGTTCTTC
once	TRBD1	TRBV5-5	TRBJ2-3	CATTGTVTDTQYF	TGTGCCACCACCGGGACAGTGACAGATACGCAGTATTTT
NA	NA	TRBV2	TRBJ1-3	CASSHRDTTSMGSGNTIYF	TGTGCCAGCAGTCACCGGGACACGACCTCGATGGGCTCTGGAAACACCATATATTTT
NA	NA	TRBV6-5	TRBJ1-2	CASTGGGRSYGYTF	TGTGCCAGCACCGGGGGGGGGCGGAGCTATGGCTACACCTTC
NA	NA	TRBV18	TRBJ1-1	CASSPPNRKDGEAFF	TGTGCCAGCTCACCACCGAACAGGAAGGACGGTGAAGCTTTCTTT
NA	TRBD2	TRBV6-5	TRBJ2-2	CASSYSLAGLAGELFF	TGTGCCAGCAGTTACTCGCTAGCGGGACTTGCCGGGGAGCTGTTTTTT
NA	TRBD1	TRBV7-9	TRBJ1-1	CASSRDSSTEAFF	TGTGCCAGCAGCCGGGACAGTAGTACTGAAGCTTTCTTT
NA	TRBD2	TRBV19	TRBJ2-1	CASSRTSGRLTYNEQFF	TGTGCCAGTAGCCGAACTAGCGGGAGGTTGACCTACAATGAGCAGTTCTTC
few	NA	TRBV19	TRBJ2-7	CASSIISGTPYEQYF	TGTGCCAGTAGTATCATTTCGGGGACACCCTACGAGCAGTACTTC
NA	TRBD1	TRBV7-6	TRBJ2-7	CASSPLTGLYEQYF	TGTGCCAGCAGCCCCCTGACAGGGCTCTACGAGCAGTACTTC
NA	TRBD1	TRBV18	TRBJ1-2	CASSPDRGLDGYTF	TGTGCCAGCTCACCGGACAGGGGTTTAGATGGCTACACCTTC
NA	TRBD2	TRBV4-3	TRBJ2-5	CASSQDRGGLGKTQYF	TGCGCCAGCAGCCAAGATCGCGGGGGACTAGGAAAGACCCAGTACTTC
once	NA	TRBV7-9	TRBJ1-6	CASSIFEGQYNSPLHF	TGTGCCAGCAGCATTTTCGAAGGACAATATAATTCACCCCTCCACTTT
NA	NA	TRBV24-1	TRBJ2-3	CATSDFGQGLDTQYF	TGTGCCACCAGTGATTTTGGTCAGGGTCTAGATACGCAGTATTTT
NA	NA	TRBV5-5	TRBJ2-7	CASTPPGLRYEQYF	TGTGCCAGCACCCCACCGGGACTCCGCTACGAGCAGTACTTC
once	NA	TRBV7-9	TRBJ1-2	CASSQSNYGYTF	TGTGCCAGCAGCCAATCTAACTATGGCTACACCTTC
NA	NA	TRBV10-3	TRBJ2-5	CATQGSREGETQYF	TGTGCCACCCAAGGTAGCCGTGAGGGAGAGACCCAGTACTTC
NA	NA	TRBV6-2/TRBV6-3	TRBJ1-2	CASSYSLSLGRTDYGYTF	TGTGCCAGCAGTTACTCCTTGTCGTTGGGCAGAACCGACTATGGCTACACCTTC
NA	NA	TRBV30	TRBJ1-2	CAWTLGGNYGYTF	TGTGCCTGGACCCTCGGGGGAAACTATGGCTACACCTTC
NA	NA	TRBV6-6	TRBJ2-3	CASSPGGRVGGTDTQYF	TGTGCCAGCAGTCCCGGGGGGCGGGTCGGGGGAACAGATACGCAGTATTTT
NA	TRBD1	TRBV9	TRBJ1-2	CASSPATGAYGYTF	TGTGCCAGCAGCCCGGCGACAGGGGCATATGGCTACACCTTC
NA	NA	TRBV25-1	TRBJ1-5	CASQQTGIGGQPQHF	TGTGCCAGCCAACAAACAGGGATAGGAGGACAGCCCCAGCATTTT
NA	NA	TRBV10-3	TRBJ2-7	CAISAKGDEQYF	TGTGCCATCAGTGCCAAGGGGGACGAGCAGTACTTC
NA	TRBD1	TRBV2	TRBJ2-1	CASSDAGTGTGNEQFF	TGTGCCAGCAGTGACGCCGGGACAGGGACGGGGAATGAGCAGTTCTTC
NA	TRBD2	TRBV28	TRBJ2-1	CATGRALYTEQFF	TGTGCCACCGGGAGGGCCCTTTACACTGAGCAGTTCTTC
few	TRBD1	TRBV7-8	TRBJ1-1	CASSLRGTEMTFEAFF	TGTGCCAGCAGCTTAAGAGGGACAGAGATGACCTTTGAAGCTTTCTTT
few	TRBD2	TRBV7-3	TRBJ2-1	CASRSSGLESSYNEQFF	TGTGCCAGCAGGTCCTCGGGACTAGAGAGCTCCTACAATGAGCAGTTCTTC
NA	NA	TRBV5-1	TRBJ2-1	CASSLGVLDEQFF	TGCGCCAGCAGCTTAGGGGTGTTGGATGAGCAGTTCTTC
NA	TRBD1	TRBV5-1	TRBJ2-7	CASSFDRGDEQYF	TGCGCCAGCAGCTTCGACAGGGGCGACGAGCAGTACTTC
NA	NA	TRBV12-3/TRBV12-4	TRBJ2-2	CASTTILPGELFF	TGTGCCAGCACGACTATCCTCCCCGGGGAGCTGTTTTTT
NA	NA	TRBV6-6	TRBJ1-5	CASTTGSSNQPQHF	TGTGCCAGCACCACAGGGTCTAGCAATCAGCCCCAGCATTTT
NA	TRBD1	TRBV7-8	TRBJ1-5	CASSLRPMTGWDNQPQHF	TGTGCCAGCAGCTTACGGCCCATGACAGGGTGGGACAATCAGCCCCAGCATTTT
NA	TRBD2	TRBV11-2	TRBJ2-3	CASSLGSSGVTDTQYF	TGTGCCAGCAGCTTAGGGTCTAGCGGGGTCACAGATACGCAGTATTTT